This is a list of T cell receptor beta chains from one sample in a study of cytomegalovirus exposure and HLA in healthy donors. Sequenced by immunoSEQ multiplex PCR; TCRdb stores in-frame clones only, minus some. The table records roughly 200,000 clones, around 86% of them present only once. Sequencing input: PBMCs. The source of these receptors is a man aged 25 to 45 in good health and CMV-seronegative. Each CDR3 is given with its conserved first and last residue. Fields, in order: D gene, clone size, V gene, J gene, CDR3 DNA, CDR3 protein. A D gene is named only where the DNA matches it firmly. Some rows mark clone size as missing; the rest say once, few, many or name a class of expanded clone.

>.|.|TRBV19|TRBJ1-4
TGTGCCAGTAGTTATCGGGAAAAACTGTTTTTT
CASSYREKLFF
>TRBD2|once|TRBV7-9|TRBJ2-5
TGTGCCAGCAGCACTTCCACAATCGGGACTAGCGGGGGCCAAGAGACCCAGTACTTC
CASSTSTIGTSGGQETQYF
>TRBD1|.|TRBV7-2|TRBJ2-7
TGTGCCAGCAAACAGACCGGGACAGCGCCGTCCTACGAGCAGTACTTC
CASKQTGTAPSYEQYF
>.|.|TRBV5-1|TRBJ1-3
TGCGCCAGCAGCTTGGGGGCGTCCTACTCTGGAAACACCATATATTTT
CASSLGASYSGNTIYF
>.|few|TRBV7-8|TRBJ2-3
TGTGCCAGCAGCCCGCGGACGGCGGGAACCACAGATACGCAGTATTTT
CASSPRTAGTTDTQYF
>TRBD2|.|TRBV15|TRBJ2-7
TGTGCCACCAGCGGAGAACTAGCGGGAGCACCGCCTAGCTACGAGCAGTACTTC
CATSGELAGAPPSYEQYF
>.|.|TRBV5-5|TRBJ1-1
TGTGCCAGCAGCTTGTGGGGCGTGGGGTTCGACACTGAAGCTTTCTTT
CASSLWGVGFDTEAFF
>TRBD1|.|TRBV18|TRBJ2-7
TGTGCCAGCTCGCCCGGGACAGCGGACTACGAGCAGTACTTC
CASSPGTADYEQYF
>TRBD1|.|TRBV19|TRBJ1-1
TGTGCCAGTGGCAACACCGGGACAGTGAACACTGAAGCTTTCTTT
CASGNTGTVNTEAFF
>.|once|TRBV29-1|TRBJ2-7
TGCAGCGTTGAAGAGAGCGGAATGCGGGGAACCTACGAGCAGTACTTC
CSVEESGMRGTYEQYF
>TRBD2|.|TRBV7-9|TRBJ2-2
TGTGCCAGCAGCTTATATCTCGGCCTACTAGCGCCGAACACCGGGGAGCTGTTTTTT
CASSLYLGLLAPNTGELFF
>.|.|TRBV7-2|TRBJ2-5
TGTGCCAGCAGCTCGGTGGGCGCAAAGAGAGAGACCCAGTACTTC
CASSSVGAKRETQYF
>.|.|TRBV7-9|TRBJ2-1
TGTGCCAGCAGAAGCGGTCCCAATGAGCAGTTCTTC
CASRSGPNEQFF
>TRBD2|once|TRBV6-5|TRBJ2-5
TGTGCCAGCAGTTACTCGATTGGGACTAGACGAGAGACCCAGTACTTC
CASSYSIGTRRETQYF
>.|.|TRBV6-5|TRBJ2-2
TGTGCCAGCAGTTACACAGGACCCAACACCGGGGAGCTGTTTTTT
CASSYTGPNTGELFF
>.|.|TRBV2|TRBJ1-1
TGTGCCAGCAGTGACGAGGGAGGGAAAACTGAAGCTTTCTTT
CASSDEGGKTEAFF
>.|.|TRBV7-8|TRBJ2-7
TGTGCCAGCAGGACCGGGACAAGAAATTCGTACGAGCAGTACTTC
CASRTGTRNSYEQYF
>.|.|TRBV6-5|TRBJ1-6
TGTGCCAGCAGTTACTCCCTTTGGTCGGGGAATTCACCCCTCCACTTT
CASSYSLWSGNSPLHF
>TRBD2|.|TRBV18|TRBJ2-7
TGTGCCAGCTCGCCAGCGGGACTAGCGGGGGTATACGAGCAGTACTTC
CASSPAGLAGVYEQYF
>TRBD1|once|TRBV27|TRBJ2-7
TGTGCCAGCAAAAGGGGTGGACAGGGCCGCGGTGAGCAGTACTTC
CASKRGGQGRGEQYF
>TRBD1|.|TRBV7-9|TRBJ2-1
TGTGCCAGCAGCGGCCGACAGGGGGCTTCCTACAATGAGCAGTTCTTC
CASSGRQGASYNEQFF
>TRBD1|.|TRBV5-1|TRBJ2-7
TGCGCCAGCAGCTCGACAGGGAGCTCCTACGAGCAGTACTTC
CASSSTGSSYEQYF
>.|.|TRBV2|TRBJ1-2
TGTGCCAGCAGTGAGCAGGAAGACTATGGCTACACCTTC
CASSEQEDYGYTF
>TRBD1|.|TRBV19|TRBJ1-2
TGTGCCAGTAGTAGGCGACAGGGAGCCTATGGCTACACCTTC
CASSRRQGAYGYTF
>TRBD1|.|TRBV4-2|TRBJ1-5
TGTGCCAGCAGCCAAGACCCGGGACAGGGGAACCAGCCCCAGCATTTT
CASSQDPGQGNQPQHF
>.|.|TRBV19|TRBJ1-1
TGTGCCAGTAGCCCACCCTACTCTGCCTCGAACACTGAAGCTTTCTTT
CASSPPYSASNTEAFF
>TRBD2|.|TRBV27|TRBJ2-1
TGTGCCAGCAGTTTCGTTAGCGGGAGGAGGGATGAGCAGTTCTTC
CASSFVSGRRDEQFF
>.|.|TRBV15|TRBJ2-5
TGTGCCACCAGCAGAGATCGTTTGCAGGGTCAAGAGACCCAGTACTTC
CATSRDRLQGQETQYF
>.|few|TRBV28|TRBJ1-1
TGTGCCTGTGGGGGGGGTGATTACATGAACACTGAAGCTTTCTTT
CACGGGDYMNTEAFF
>TRBD1|.|TRBV6-5|TRBJ1-5
TGTGCCAGCAGCAGGGACAGGGCCAATCAGCCCCAGCATTTT
CASSRDRANQPQHF
>.|.|TRBV19|TRBJ1-1
TGTGCCAGTAGTATAGGCGGCGGAGCCCGAGGCACTGAAGCTTTCTTT
CASSIGGGARGTEAFF